Detailed here is one TCR beta chain. What it recognizes is unknown. A multiplex PCR was run with 60 Vbeta primers and 13 Jbeta primers. Generated by immunoSEQ multiplex PCR, the TCRdb table keeps only in-frame clones and is missing some. Of 70,000 to 95,000 clones detected, around 76% appear once; the ten largest clones hold around 9.1%. The data are from a study of cytomegalovirus exposure and HLA in healthy donors. The CDR3 is 14 residues long. The germline V gene has CDR1 SNHLY and CDR2 FYNNEI. The ends were cut back, 1 base at V and 4 bases at J, with 10 bases in the middle. The study's findings and limits: According to an earlier analysis, most TCR beta V segments yielded productive rearrangements about 87% or about 30% of the time. Later analysis demonstrated an association between a missense DCLRE1C variant and TCR beta V- and J-gene trimming.

The sequence derives from a man aged 30 to 45 in good health and CMV-seropositive. The sequenced sample was PBMCs. The V gene is TRBV2, the J gene TRBJ1-2; D is ambiguous. CDR3 nucleotides: TGTGCCAGCAGTGAAGGGACTTTGTTCTATGGCTACACCTTC. Translation: CASSEGTLFYGYTF.